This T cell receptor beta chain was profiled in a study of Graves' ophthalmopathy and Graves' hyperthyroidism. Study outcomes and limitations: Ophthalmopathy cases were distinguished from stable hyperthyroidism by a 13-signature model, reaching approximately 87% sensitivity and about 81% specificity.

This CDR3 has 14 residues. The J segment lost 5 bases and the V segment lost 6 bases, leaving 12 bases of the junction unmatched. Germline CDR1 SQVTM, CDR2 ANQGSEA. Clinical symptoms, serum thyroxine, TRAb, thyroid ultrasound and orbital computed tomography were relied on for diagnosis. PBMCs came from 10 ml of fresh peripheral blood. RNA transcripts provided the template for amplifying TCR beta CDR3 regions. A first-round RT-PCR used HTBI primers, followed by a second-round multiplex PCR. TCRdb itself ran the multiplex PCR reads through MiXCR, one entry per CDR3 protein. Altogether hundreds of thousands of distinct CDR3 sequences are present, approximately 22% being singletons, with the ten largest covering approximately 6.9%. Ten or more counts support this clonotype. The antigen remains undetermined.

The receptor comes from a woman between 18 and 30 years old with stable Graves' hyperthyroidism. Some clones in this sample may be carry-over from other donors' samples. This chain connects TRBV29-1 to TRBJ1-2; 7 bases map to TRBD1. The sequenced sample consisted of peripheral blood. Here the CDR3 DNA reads TGCAGCGTCGAGGGGCAGGGGGAGGAATATGGCTACACCTTC. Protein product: CSVEGQGEEYGYTF.